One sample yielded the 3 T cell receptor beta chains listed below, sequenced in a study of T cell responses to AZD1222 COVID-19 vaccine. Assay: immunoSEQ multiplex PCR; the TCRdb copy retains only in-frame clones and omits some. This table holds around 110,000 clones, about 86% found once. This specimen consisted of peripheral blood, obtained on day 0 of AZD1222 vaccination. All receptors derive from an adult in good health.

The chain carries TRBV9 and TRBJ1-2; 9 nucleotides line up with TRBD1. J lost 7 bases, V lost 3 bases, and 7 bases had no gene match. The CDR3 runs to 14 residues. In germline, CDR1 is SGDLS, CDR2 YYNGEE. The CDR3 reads CASSGTGERFGYTF. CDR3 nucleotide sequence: TGTGCCAGCAGCGGGACAGGGGAAAGGTTTGGCTACACCTTC.

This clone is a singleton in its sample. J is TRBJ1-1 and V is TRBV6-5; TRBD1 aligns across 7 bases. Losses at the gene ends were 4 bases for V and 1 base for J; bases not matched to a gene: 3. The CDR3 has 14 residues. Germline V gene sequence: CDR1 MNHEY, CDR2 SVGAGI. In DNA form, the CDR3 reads TGTGCCAGCAGTTCCTGGGACAGGAACACTGAAGCTTTCTTT. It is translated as CASSSWDRNTEAFF.

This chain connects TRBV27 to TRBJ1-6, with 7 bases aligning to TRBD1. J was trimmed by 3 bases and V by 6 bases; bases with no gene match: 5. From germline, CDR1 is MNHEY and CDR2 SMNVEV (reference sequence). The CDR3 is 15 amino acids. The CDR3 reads CASRIRDSYNSPLHF. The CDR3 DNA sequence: TGTGCCAGCAGGATCCGGGACAGCTATAATTCACCCCTCCACTTT.